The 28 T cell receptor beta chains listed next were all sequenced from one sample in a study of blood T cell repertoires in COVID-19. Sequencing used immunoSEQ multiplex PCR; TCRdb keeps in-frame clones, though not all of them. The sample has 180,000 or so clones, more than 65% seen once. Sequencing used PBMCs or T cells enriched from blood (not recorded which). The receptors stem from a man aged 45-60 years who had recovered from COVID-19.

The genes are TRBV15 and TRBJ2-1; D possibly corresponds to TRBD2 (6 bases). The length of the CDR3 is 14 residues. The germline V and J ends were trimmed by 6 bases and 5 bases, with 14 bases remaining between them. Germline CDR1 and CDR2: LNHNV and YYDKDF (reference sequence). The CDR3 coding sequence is TGTGCCACCAGGCTCCGGGGGAGAGACAATGAGCAGTTCTTC. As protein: CATRLRGRDNEQFF.

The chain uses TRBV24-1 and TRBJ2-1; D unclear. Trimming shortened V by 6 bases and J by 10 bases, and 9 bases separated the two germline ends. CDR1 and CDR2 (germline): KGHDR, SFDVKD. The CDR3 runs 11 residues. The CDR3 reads CATSWSREQFF. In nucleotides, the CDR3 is TGTGCCACCAGTTGGTCGAGGGAGCAGTTCTTC.

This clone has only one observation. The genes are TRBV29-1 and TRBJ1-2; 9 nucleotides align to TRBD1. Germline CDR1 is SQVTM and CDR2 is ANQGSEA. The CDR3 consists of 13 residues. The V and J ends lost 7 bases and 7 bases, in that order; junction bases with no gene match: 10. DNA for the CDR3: TGCAGCGGCTCCGGGACAGGGAGTTTTGGCTACACCTTC. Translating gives CSGSGTGSFGYTF.

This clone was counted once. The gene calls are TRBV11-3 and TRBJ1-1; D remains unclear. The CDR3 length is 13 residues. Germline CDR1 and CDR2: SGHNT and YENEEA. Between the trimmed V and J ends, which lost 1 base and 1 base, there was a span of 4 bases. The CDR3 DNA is TGTGCCAGCAGCTTAGGAGGGAACACTGAAGCTTTCTTT. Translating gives CASSLGGNTEAFF.

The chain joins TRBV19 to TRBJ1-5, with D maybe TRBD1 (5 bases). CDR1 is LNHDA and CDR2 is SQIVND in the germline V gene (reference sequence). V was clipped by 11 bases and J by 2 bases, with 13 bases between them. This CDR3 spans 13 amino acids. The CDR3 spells CAARGSGNQPQHF. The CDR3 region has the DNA TGTGCCGCTCGGGGGTCGGGCAATCAGCCCCAGCATTTT.

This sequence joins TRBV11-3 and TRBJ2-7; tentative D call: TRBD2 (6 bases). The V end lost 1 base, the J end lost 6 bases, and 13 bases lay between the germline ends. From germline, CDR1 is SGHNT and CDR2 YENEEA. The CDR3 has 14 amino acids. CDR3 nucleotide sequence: TGTGCCAGCAGCTTAGCCGGGAGTGGCGGCGAGCAGTACTTC. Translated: CASSLAGSGGEQYF. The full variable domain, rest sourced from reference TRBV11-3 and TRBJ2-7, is EAGVVQSPRYKIIEKKQPVAFWCNPISGHNTLYWYLQNLGQGPELLIRYENEEAVDDSQLPKDRFSAERLKGVDSTLKIQPAELGDSAVYLCASSLAGSGGEQYFGPGTRLTVT.

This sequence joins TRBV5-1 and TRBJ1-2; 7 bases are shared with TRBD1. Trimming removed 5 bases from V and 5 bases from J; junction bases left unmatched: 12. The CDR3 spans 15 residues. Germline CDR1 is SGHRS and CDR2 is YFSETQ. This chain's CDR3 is CASRETGTDSYGYTF. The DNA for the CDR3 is TGCGCCAGCAGAGAAACCGGGACAGACTCATATGGCTACACCTTC.

The CDR3 protein is CASIGTGGEKLFF. The CDR3 DNA sequence: TGTGCCAGTATCGGGACAGGGGGCGAAAAACTGTTTTTT. The chain employs TRBV19 and TRBJ1-4, with 12 bases fitting TRBD1. V shed 7 bases and J 8 bases; nucleotides not matched to a gene: 2. CDR1 and CDR2 from the germline V gene are LNHDA and SQIVND (reference sequence). This CDR3 region has 13 residues. Combining the CDR3 with reference TRBV19 and TRBJ1-4 gives the whole variable domain DGGITQSPKYLFRKEGQNVTLSCEQNLNHDAMYWYRQDPGQGLRLIYYSQIVNDFQKGDIAEGYSVSREKKESFPLTVTSAQKNPTAFYLCASIGTGGEKLFFGSGTQLSVL.

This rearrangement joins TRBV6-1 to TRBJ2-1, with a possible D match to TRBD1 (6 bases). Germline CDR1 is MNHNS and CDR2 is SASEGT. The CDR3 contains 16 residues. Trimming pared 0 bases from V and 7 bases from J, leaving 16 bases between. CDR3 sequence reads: CASSEALGTIPNEQFF. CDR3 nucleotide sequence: TGTGCCAGCAGTGAAGCGCTGGGGACAATCCCGAATGAGCAGTTCTTC.

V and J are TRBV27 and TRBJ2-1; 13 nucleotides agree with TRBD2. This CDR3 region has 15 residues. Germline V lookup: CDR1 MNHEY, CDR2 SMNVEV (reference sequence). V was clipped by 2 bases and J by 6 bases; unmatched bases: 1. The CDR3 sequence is CASSLTSGGANEQFF. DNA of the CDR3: TGTGCCAGCAGTTTAACTAGCGGGGGGGCCAATGAGCAGTTCTTC.

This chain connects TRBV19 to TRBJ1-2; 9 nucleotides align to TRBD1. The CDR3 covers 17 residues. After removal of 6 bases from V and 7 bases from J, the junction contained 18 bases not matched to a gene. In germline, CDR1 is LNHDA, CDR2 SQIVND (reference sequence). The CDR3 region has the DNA TGTGCCAGTAGCGCCCGACTAACCGGGACAGGGAGCTTTGGCTACACCTTC. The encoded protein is CASSARLTGTGSFGYTF. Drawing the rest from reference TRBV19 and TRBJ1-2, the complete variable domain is DGGITQSPKYLFRKEGQNVTLSCEQNLNHDAMYWYRQDPGQGLRLIYYSQIVNDFQKGDIAEGYSVSREKKESFPLTVTSAQKNPTAFYLCASSARLTGTGSFGYTFGSGTRLTVV.

The CDR3 sequence is CASRQGGGAMDTEAFF. CDR3 coding DNA: TGTGCCAGCAGACAAGGAGGGGGCGCAATGGACACTGAAGCTTTCTTT. V and J are TRBV5-4 and TRBJ1-1; TRBD1 matches 7 bases. The germline CDR1 and CDR2 sequences are SGHNT and YYREEE (reference sequence). The CDR3 has 16 amino acids. Trimming removed 5 bases from V and 3 bases from J; junction bases left unmatched: 13.

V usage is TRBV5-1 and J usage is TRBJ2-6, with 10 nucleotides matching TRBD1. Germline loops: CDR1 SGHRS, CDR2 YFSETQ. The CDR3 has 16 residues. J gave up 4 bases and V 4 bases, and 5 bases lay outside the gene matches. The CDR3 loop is CASSRQGAGGANVLTF. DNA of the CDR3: TGCGCCAGCAGCCGACAGGGGGCGGGCGGGGCCAACGTCCTGACTTTC.

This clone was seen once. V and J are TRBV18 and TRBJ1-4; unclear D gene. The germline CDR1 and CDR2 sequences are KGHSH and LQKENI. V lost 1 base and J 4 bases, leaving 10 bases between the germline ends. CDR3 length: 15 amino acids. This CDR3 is CASSPRADNNEKLFF. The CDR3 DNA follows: TGTGCCAGCTCACCACGGGCAGACAATAATGAAAAACTGTTTTTT.

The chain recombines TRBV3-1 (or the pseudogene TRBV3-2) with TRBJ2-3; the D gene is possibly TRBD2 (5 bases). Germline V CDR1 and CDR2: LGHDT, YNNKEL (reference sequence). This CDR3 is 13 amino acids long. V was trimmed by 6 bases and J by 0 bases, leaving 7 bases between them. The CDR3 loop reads CASRGASTDTQYF. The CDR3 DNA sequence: TGTGCCAGCAGGGGAGCGAGCACAGATACGCAGTATTTT.

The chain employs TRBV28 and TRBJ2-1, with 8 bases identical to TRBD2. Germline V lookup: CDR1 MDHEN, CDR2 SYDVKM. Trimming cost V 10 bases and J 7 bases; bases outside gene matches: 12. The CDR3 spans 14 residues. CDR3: CATQADTGGNEQFF. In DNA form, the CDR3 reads TGTGCCACCCAAGCGGATACGGGGGGGAATGAGCAGTTCTTC.

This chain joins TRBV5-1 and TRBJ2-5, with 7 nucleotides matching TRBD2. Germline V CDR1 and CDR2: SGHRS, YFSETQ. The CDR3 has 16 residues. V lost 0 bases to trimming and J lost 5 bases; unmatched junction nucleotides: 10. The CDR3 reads CASSLDPGTTPETQYF. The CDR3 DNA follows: TGCGCCAGCAGCTTGGACCCCGGGACTACCCCGGAGACCCAGTACTTC.

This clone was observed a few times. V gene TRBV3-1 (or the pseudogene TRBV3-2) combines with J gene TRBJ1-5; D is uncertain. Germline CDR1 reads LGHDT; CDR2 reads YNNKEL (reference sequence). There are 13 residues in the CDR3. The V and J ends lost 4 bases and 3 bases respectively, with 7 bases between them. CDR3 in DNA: TGTGCCAGCAGCCCCCGTGTCAATCAGCCCCAGCATTTT. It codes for CASSPRVNQPQHF.

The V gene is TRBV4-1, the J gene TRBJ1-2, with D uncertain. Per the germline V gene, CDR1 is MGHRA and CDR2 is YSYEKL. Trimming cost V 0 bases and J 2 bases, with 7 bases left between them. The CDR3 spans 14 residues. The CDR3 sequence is CASSQEDGNYGYTF. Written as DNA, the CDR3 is TGCGCCAGCAGCCAAGAAGACGGGAACTATGGCTACACCTTC.

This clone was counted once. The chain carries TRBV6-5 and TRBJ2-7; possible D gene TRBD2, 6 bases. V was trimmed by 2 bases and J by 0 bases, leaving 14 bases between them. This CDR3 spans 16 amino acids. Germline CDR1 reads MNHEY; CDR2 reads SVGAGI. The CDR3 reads CASSYGGQFLSYEQYF. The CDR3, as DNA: TGTGCCAGCAGTTACGGAGGGCAGTTCCTCTCCTACGAGCAGTACTTC.

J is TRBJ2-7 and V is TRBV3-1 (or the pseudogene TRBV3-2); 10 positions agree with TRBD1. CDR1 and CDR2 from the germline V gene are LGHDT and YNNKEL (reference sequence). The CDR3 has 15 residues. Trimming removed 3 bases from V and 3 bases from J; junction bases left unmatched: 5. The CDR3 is CASSHSRDRGYEQYF. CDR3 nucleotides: TGTGCCAGCAGCCATTCCCGGGACAGGGGCTACGAGCAGTACTTC.

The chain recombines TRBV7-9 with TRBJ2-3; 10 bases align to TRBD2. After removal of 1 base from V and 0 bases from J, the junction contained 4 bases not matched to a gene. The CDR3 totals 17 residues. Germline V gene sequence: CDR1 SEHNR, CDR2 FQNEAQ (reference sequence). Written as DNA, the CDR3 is TGTGCCAGCAGCTTAGTGGGACTAGCGATTAGCACAGATACGCAGTATTTT. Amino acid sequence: CASSLVGLAISTDTQYF.

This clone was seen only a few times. The CDR3: CASSAPRGLNTEAFF. The CDR3, as DNA: TGTGCCAGCAGTGCTCCCAGGGGGCTGAACACTGAAGCTTTCTTT. The rearrangement uses TRBV2 and TRBJ1-1, with 8 bases identical to TRBD1. Germline CDR1 reads SNHLY; CDR2 reads FYNNEI. The CDR3 length is 15 residues. After removal of 4 bases from V and 0 bases from J, the junction contained 4 bases not matched to a gene.

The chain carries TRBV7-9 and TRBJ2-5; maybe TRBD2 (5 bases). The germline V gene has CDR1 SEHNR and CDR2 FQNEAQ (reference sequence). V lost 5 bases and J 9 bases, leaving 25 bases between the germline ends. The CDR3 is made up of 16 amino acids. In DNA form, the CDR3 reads TGTGCCAGCAGCCCCCTCGAAACCGCCGGGGAGAAGTCCCAGTACTTC. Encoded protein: CASSPLETAGEKSQYF.

The chain's CDR3 is CASSGSSGGSSTDTQYF. The CDR3 region has the DNA TGTGCCAGCAGTGGTAGTAGCGGGGGGTCTAGCACAGATACGCAGTATTTT. The chain links TRBV2 to TRBJ2-3; 10 bases match TRBD2. Per germline, CDR1 SNHLY and CDR2 FYNNEI. The V gene end was trimmed by 4 bases and the J gene end by 0 bases; junction bases not matched to a gene: 7. CDR3 length: 17 amino acids.

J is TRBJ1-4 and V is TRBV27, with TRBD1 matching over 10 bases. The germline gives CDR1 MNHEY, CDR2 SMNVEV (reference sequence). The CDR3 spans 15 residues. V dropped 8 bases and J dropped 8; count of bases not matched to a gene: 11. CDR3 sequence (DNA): TGTGCCAGCGACAATCGGACAGGGGGGGTGGAAAAACTGTTTTTT. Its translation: CASDNRTGGVEKLFF.

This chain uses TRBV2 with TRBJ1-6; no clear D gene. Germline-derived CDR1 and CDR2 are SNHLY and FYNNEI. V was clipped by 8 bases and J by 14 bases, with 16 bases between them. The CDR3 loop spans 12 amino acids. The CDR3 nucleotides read TGTGCCAGCTCCGGGAGCATGTGGACCCTCCACTTT. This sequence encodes CASSGSMWTLHF.

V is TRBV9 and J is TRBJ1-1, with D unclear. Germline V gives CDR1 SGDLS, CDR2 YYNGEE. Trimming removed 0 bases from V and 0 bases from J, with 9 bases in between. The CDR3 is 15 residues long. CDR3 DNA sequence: TGTGCCAGCAGCGTAGACGCGGGTTTGAACACTGAAGCTTTCTTT. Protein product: CASSVDAGLNTEAFF.